What follows are 29 T cell receptor beta chains derived from one specimen sequenced in a study of human T cells and chemical hapten exposure. TCRdb independently ran MiXCR on the RACE reads; one entry per CDR3 protein. The data hold about 340,000 distinct CDR3 sequences, with around 6.9% observed a single time. Time point here: patch test 1, 2 weeks after DPC sensitization. Treatment specified: therapeutic diphenylcyclopropenone sensitization with weekly scalp DPC. The source material was whole blood, sampled in connection with sensitization to the hapten diphenylcyclopropenone (DPC). Receptors were obtained from a woman between 18 and 30 years old with alopecia areata. Some clones in this sample may be carry-over from other donors' samples.

The chain couples TRBV3-1 to TRBJ2-3, with D perhaps TRBD1 (6 bases). This CDR3 region has 11 residues. CDR1 is LGHDT and CDR2 is YNNKEL in the germline V gene (reference sequence). Trimming took 11 bases from V and 7 from J, leaving 13 bases between them. The CDR3 reads CASQGPNTQYF. CDR3 bases: TGTGCCTCACAGGGCCCAAATACGCAGTATTTT.

There are many counts of this clonotype. The chain combines TRBV10-3 with TRBJ2-3, with D perhaps matching TRBD2 (5 bases). Deletions cut 7 bases from V and 3 bases from J, with 11 bases between. The germline V gene has CDR1 ENHRY and CDR2 SYGVKD. CDR3 size: 13 residues. The CDR3 bases are TGTGCCATCAATGCCGGGGAAACAGATACGCAGTATTTT. Its translation is CAINAGETDTQYF.

This clonotype has a count of ten or more. CDR3 sequence (DNA): TGCGCCAGCAGCTTTACCTCCCGGGGGGGCGCAGATACGCAGTATTTT. Protein product: CASSFTSRGGADTQYF. This chain links TRBV4-3 with TRBJ2-3; 8 positions match TRBD2. J was trimmed by 4 bases and V by 5 bases; bases with no gene match: 11. CDR3 size: 16 residues. CDR1 and CDR2 from the germline V gene are LGHNA and YSLEER.

This clonotype was recorded a few times. DNA for the CDR3: TGTGCCAGCAGCCAAGGGGTCCTGAACACTGAAGCTTTCTTT. Its translation: CASSQGVLNTEAFF. The chain joins TRBV3-1 to TRBJ1-1; no firm D call. Germline V lookup: CDR1 LGHDT, CDR2 YNNKEL (reference sequence). The CDR3 runs to 14 residues. V was cut by 1 base and J by 0 bases, with 6 bases left in between.

This clonotype has only a few counts. The chain joins TRBV4-3 to TRBJ2-5; 7 positions agree with TRBD1. CDR1 and CDR2 from the germline V gene are LGHNA and YSLEER. The CDR3 is made up of 15 amino acids. After removal of 3 bases from V and 3 bases from J, the junction contained 7 bases not matched to a gene. CDR3 region: CASSHAGTAKETQYF. The CDR3 bases are TGCGCCAGCAGCCACGCCGGGACAGCAAAAGAGACCCAGTACTTC.

This clonotype was seen at least ten times. This chain uses TRBV20-1 with TRBJ1-1; 7 bases fit TRBD1. CDR3 length: 15 residues. The V gene's germline CDR1 is DFQATT and CDR2 SNEGSKA (reference sequence). CDR3 in amino acids: CSVLLPTGMNTEAFF. The CDR3 region has the DNA TGCAGCGTCCTTCTACCGACAGGGATGAACACTGAAGCTTTCTTT.

This clonotype was recorded at least ten times. The gene calls are TRBV5-1 and TRBJ1-1; 7 bases are shared with TRBD1. V lost 0 bases and J lost 0; bases outside the gene matches: 2. Germline V gene data show CDR1 as SGHRS and CDR2 as YFSETQ. This CDR3 is built from 15 residues. CDR3 in DNA: TGCGCCAGCAGCTTGGAGGGGGCCTTGAACACTGAAGCTTTCTTT. It specifies CASSLEGALNTEAFF.

This clonotype was picked up a small number of times. This chain joins TRBV27 and TRBJ2-3; 7 nucleotides align to TRBD1. V shed 10 bases, J shed 0 bases, and the junction held 7 bases outside the gene matches. This CDR3 contains 14 residues. Germline CDR1 and CDR2: MNHEY and SMNVEV (reference sequence). The CDR3 region is CATKTGPSTDTQYF. The DNA of the CDR3 is TGTGCCACCAAGACAGGGCCTAGCACAGATACGCAGTATTTT.

This chain uses TRBV2 with TRBJ2-1; D remains ambiguous. This CDR3 comprises 17 residues. Germline V lookup: CDR1 SNHLY, CDR2 FYNNEI. The V end lost 0 bases, the J end lost 2 bases, and 14 bases lay between the germline ends. This CDR3 is CASSEAEETPTYNEQFF. Here the CDR3 DNA reads TGTGCCAGCAGTGAAGCAGAAGAGACGCCGACCTACAATGAGCAGTTCTTC.

The gene calls are TRBV4-2 and TRBJ1-6, with D hard to call. The CDR3 is made up of 15 amino acids. V lost 2 bases and J lost 8, with 13 bases in between. Per the germline V gene, CDR1 is LGHNA and CDR2 is YNFKEQ. CDR3 region: CASSQRKEFDSPLHF. The DNA for the CDR3 is TGTGCCAGCAGCCAAAGGAAGGAATTCGATTCACCCCTCCACTTT.

This chain uses TRBV29-1 with TRBJ2-1; 8 bases align to TRBD2. V lost 4 bases to trimming and J lost 9 bases; unmatched junction nucleotides: 8. There are 13 residues in the CDR3. The germline V gene encodes CDR1 SQVTM and CDR2 ANQGSEA. Here the CDR3 reads CSVGGRLALEQFF. The CDR3 DNA sequence: TGCAGCGTTGGGGGTAGACTAGCGCTTGAGCAGTTCTTC.

This clonotype has more than one count but fewer than ten. V and J are TRBV12-3 or TRBV12-4 and TRBJ2-2; 13 bases align to TRBD2. V was pared by 6 bases and J by 6 bases, with 7 bases of the junction left unmatched. The CDR3 runs 16 residues. CDR3 bases: TGTGCCAGCAGCTCGGGACTAGCGGGGTTAGCCGGGGAGCTGTTTTTT. This translates into CASSSGLAGLAGELFF.

Many counts were recorded for this clonotype. The V gene is TRBV6-2 or TRBV6-3, the J gene TRBJ1-1; no definite D call. The V end was cut by 10 bases, the J end by 0 bases, with 15 bases between. The CDR3 consists of 14 residues. Germline V lookup: CDR1 MNHEY, CDR2 SVGEGT. In DNA form, the CDR3 reads TGTGCCACGAAAGGACTTGCAATGAACACTGAAGCTTTCTTT. Its protein product is CATKGLAMNTEAFF.

This clonotype came up many times. V is TRBV27 and J is TRBJ2-3; TRBD2 matches at 9 bases. CDR3 length equals 14 residues. Trimming removed 9 bases from V and 5 bases from J; junction bases left unmatched: 9. Germline values: CDR1 MNHEY, CDR2 SMNVEV (reference sequence). The CDR3 nucleotides read TGTGCCAGTTCGGAGGCTAGCGGGATAGATACGCAGTATTTT. Its translation: CASSEASGIDTQYF.

The chain links TRBV5-1 to TRBJ2-3, with a tentative D call TRBD1 (5 bases). Trimming cost V 0 bases and J 4 bases, with 6 bases left between them. The CDR3 is made up of 13 amino acids. Germline CDR1 and CDR2: SGHRS and YFSETQ. The CDR3 region has the DNA TGCGCCAGCAGCTTGGACAGGCCAGATACGCAGTATTTT. Encoded protein: CASSLDRPDTQYF.

This clonotype was counted between two and nine times. The gene calls are TRBV6-5 and TRBJ1-4, with TRBD1 matching 7 bases. Germline lookup yields CDR1 MNHEY and CDR2 SVGAGI. V was pared by 6 bases and J by 0 bases, with 10 bases of the junction left unmatched. The CDR3 is 17 residues long. Here the CDR3 reads CASRRQGGLSTNEKLFF. The CDR3 nucleotides are TGTGCCAGCAGACGACAGGGCGGACTATCAACTAATGAAAAACTGTTTTTT.

Only a few counts were recorded for this clonotype. The genes are TRBV10-3 and TRBJ1-5, with D perhaps matching TRBD1 (6 bases). This CDR3 contains 13 residues. The germline V and J ends were trimmed by 8 bases and 6 bases, with 14 bases remaining between them. CDR1 and CDR2 from the germline V gene are ENHRY and SYGVKD. CDR3 loop: CAISLGGSQPQHF. In DNA form, the CDR3 reads TGTGCCATCTCCCTTGGGGGCTCTCAGCCCCAGCATTTT.

At least ten counts were recorded for this clonotype. The chain combines TRBV29-1 with TRBJ2-3; TRBD1 agrees at 7 bases. Germline values: CDR1 SQVTM, CDR2 ANQGSEA. V lost 8 bases and J lost 5; bases outside the gene matches: 10. The CDR3 spans 13 residues. This CDR3 reads CSWLGQTQDTQYF. The CDR3 region has the DNA TGCAGCTGGTTGGGACAGACACAAGATACGCAGTATTTT.

At least ten counts were recorded for this clonotype. This chain joins TRBV24-1 and TRBJ2-1, with 10 bases fitting TRBD1. CDR1 is KGHDR and CDR2 is SFDVKD in the germline V gene. There are 16 residues in the CDR3. The trim removed 3 bases at V and 3 bases at J, leaving 4 bases unmatched. In DNA form, the CDR3 reads TGTGCCACCAGTGATCCCGGGACAGGGGACTACAATGAGCAGTTCTTC. Its protein is CATSDPGTGDYNEQFF.

The chain combines TRBV20-1 with TRBJ2-2; 10 positions agree with TRBD1. Germline V gives CDR1 DFQATT, CDR2 SNEGSKA (reference sequence). The CDR3 runs 16 residues. With V trimmed by 5 bases and J by 6 bases, 12 bases remained unmatched. CDR3 sequence reads: CSAAADRQGAPGELFF. CDR3 DNA: TGCAGTGCTGCAGCCGATCGACAGGGGGCTCCCGGGGAGCTGTTTTTT.

At least ten counts were recorded for this clonotype. The CDR3 loop reads CASSPPGPGELFF. CDR3 nucleotide sequence: TGTGCCAGCTCACCTCCCGGGCCCGGGGAGCTGTTTTTT. The chain has TRBV18 and TRBJ2-2; no definite D call. Between the trimmed V and J ends, which lost 3 bases and 6 bases, there was a span of 8 bases. The CDR3 has 13 amino acids. Germline V gives CDR1 KGHSH, CDR2 LQKENI.

This clonotype was seen at least ten times. The chain employs TRBV12-3 or TRBV12-4 and TRBJ2-7; D is undetermined. The CDR3 is 14 residues long. V was clipped by 2 bases and J by 2 bases, with 10 bases between them. The CDR3 region is CASSLRVPPYEQYF. CDR3 bases: TGTGCCAGCAGTTTACGGGTCCCCCCCTACGAGCAGTACTTC.

The table lists this clonotype with a few counts. The CDR3, as DNA: TGTGCCAGCAGCCAAAAAGGGTCAGATACGCAGTATTTT. Translated: CASSQKGSDTQYF. V and J are TRBV3-1 and TRBJ2-3, with D unresolved. The CDR3 length is 13 residues. The ends were cut back, 2 bases at V and 4 bases at J, with 7 bases in the middle. The V gene's germline CDR1 is LGHDT and CDR2 YNNKEL (reference sequence).

The chain combines TRBV7-8 with TRBJ2-4; 9 bases map to TRBD1. The trim removed 6 bases at V and 0 bases at J, leaving 12 bases unmatched. Germline CDR1 SGHVS, CDR2 FQNEAQ. The CDR3 has 18 residues. The CDR3 here is CASSGTGQGLLAKNIQYF. The CDR3 nucleotides read TGTGCCAGCAGTGGAACGGGACAGGGACTTCTAGCCAAAAACATTCAGTACTTC.

This clonotype was seen only a few times. This rearrangement joins TRBV29-1 to TRBJ1-1; possible D gene TRBD1, 5 bases. The CDR3 is 11 residues long. Germline-derived CDR1 and CDR2 are SQVTM and ANQGSEA. V lost 5 bases to trimming and J lost 2 bases, with 6 bases between them. In DNA form, the CDR3 reads TGCAGCGTTTGGGGCAACACTGAAGCTTTCTTT. Its translation: CSVWGNTEAFF.

The rearrangement links TRBV20-1 to TRBJ2-1; no clear D. V was cut by 6 bases and J by 0 bases, with 18 bases left in between. The germline CDR1 and CDR2 sequences are DFQATT and SNEGSKA (reference sequence). This CDR3 has 16 amino acids. CDR3 coding DNA: TGCAGTGCCAATCCCATCACAAGGACCTCCTACAATGAGCAGTTCTTC. Its translation is CSANPITRTSYNEQFF.

This clonotype turned up a few times. The gene calls are TRBV7-3 and TRBJ1-6, with D unclear. Germline CDR1 reads SGHTA; CDR2 reads FQGTGA. The V and J ends lost 4 bases and 8 bases respectively, with 9 bases between them. The CDR3 runs 13 residues. The CDR3 region is CASSWGNDSPLHF. CDR3 coding DNA: TGTGCCAGCAGCTGGGGTAATGATTCACCCCTCCACTTT.

This clonotype occurred a few times. The chain has TRBV12-3 or TRBV12-4 and TRBJ2-3; a possible D gene is TRBD2 (6 bases). The CDR3 has 14 amino acids. Trimming removed 4 bases from V and 6 bases from J, with 14 bases in between. The CDR3 loop reads CASSSPGGPDTQYF. CDR3 nucleotides: TGTGCCAGCAGTTCGCCCGGAGGGCCCGATACGCAGTATTTT.

V and J are TRBV3-1 and TRBJ1-2; 10 bases align to TRBD1. The germline CDR1 and CDR2 sequences are LGHDT and YNNKEL (reference sequence). CDR3 length equals 15 residues. The junction had 5 bases not matched to a gene; V was cut back by 3 bases and J by 4 bases. CDR3 DNA sequence: TGTGCCAGCAGCCACCGGGACAGGGGCGGCTATGGCTACACCTTC. Protein product: CASSHRDRGGYGYTF.